One sample yielded the 21 T cell receptor beta chains listed below, sequenced in a study of T cell repertoires in cytomegalovirus infection. MiXCR was run by TCRdb on the reads, yielding one entry per CDR3 protein. The table records more than 200,000 distinct CDR3 sequences, around 8.7% of them present only once. Source material: PBMCs. The source of these receptors is a human donor in good health (CMV status not recorded). Some clones in this sample may be carry-over from other donors' samples.

This clonotype was seen at least ten times. The J gene is TRBJ1-1, the V gene TRBV6-2 or TRBV6-3, with a weak D call TRBD1 (6 bases). The germline CDR1 and CDR2 sequences are MNHEY and SVGEGT. The CDR3 consists of 13 residues. The V end was cut by 7 bases, the J end by 5 bases, with 14 bases between. This CDR3 is CASIWTAGTEAFF. CDR3 in DNA: TGTGCCAGCATTTGGACAGCCGGGACTGAAGCTTTCTTT.

This clonotype showed up many times. The chain links TRBV7-2 to TRBJ2-1, with 10 nucleotides matching TRBD2. Germline V gene sequence: CDR1 SGHTA, CDR2 FQGNSA. The CDR3 has 14 amino acids. V gave up 0 bases and J gave up 10 bases; unmatched junction bases: 3. The CDR3 spells CASSLAFSGGEQFF. CDR3 nucleotides: TGTGCCAGCAGCTTAGCATTTAGCGGGGGGGAGCAGTTCTTC.

This clonotype showed up many times. This rearrangement joins TRBV7-2 to TRBJ1-5; D is ambiguous. V lost 5 bases and J lost 13, with 24 bases in between. Looked up from germline, CDR1 is SGHTA and CDR2 is FQGNSA. The CDR3 consists of 15 residues. CDR3 nucleotides: TGTGCCAGCAGCCCTAGGGCGTTGGACCAGGCTCAGCAGCATTTT. Protein product: CASSPRALDQAQQHF.

This clonotype was counted at least ten times. The chain is built from TRBV23-1 and TRBJ2-3; D is uncertain. TRBV23-1 is noted as an ORF with a role that remains uncertain. This CDR3 contains 17 residues. Trimming took 5 bases from V and 2 from J, leaving 20 bases between them. Written as DNA, the CDR3 is TGCGCCAGCAGTTCCCCGGCCTCCTACGGGTACACAGATACGCAGTATTTT. Protein product: CASSSPASYGYTDTQYF.

At least ten counts were recorded for this clonotype. V and J are TRBV27 and TRBJ1-5; D uncertain. Trimming cost V 2 bases and J 8 bases, with 16 bases left between them. Germline V lookup: CDR1 MNHEY, CDR2 SMNVEV (reference sequence). The length of the CDR3 is 15 residues. CDR3: CASSLKSGPFEPQHF. CDR3 coding DNA: TGTGCCAGCAGTTTAAAGTCTGGGCCCTTCGAGCCCCAGCATTTT.

This clonotype was recorded many times. The chain joins TRBV7-2 to TRBJ1-5, with 7 bases matching TRBD1. J lost 4 bases, V lost 5 bases, and 8 bases had no gene match. Germline lookup yields CDR1 SGHTA and CDR2 FQGNSA. The CDR3 is made up of 15 amino acids. The CDR3 reads CASSPPGGRNQPQHF. The DNA for the CDR3 is TGTGCCAGCAGCCCCCCAGGGGGACGAAATCAGCCCCAGCATTTT. Based on the CDR3 plus reference TRBV7-2 and TRBJ1-5, the full variable domain is GAGVSQSPSNKVTEKGKDVELRCDPISGHTALYWYRQSLGQGLEFLIYFQGNSAPDKSGLPSDRFSAERTGGSVSTLTIQRTQQEDSAVYLCASSPPGGRNQPQHFGDGTRLSIL.

This clonotype was detected ten times or more. V gene TRBV7-2 combines with J gene TRBJ1-2; D is possibly TRBD1 (6 bases). Germline V CDR1 and CDR2: SGHTA, FQGNSA. V was trimmed by 2 bases and J by 7 bases, leaving 14 bases between them. This CDR3 comprises 14 residues. CDR3 loop: CASSLFVQGGGYTF. CDR3 coding DNA: TGTGCCAGCAGCTTATTTGTACAGGGAGGTGGCTACACCTTC.

This clonotype was seen ten or more times. V gene TRBV7-2 combines with J gene TRBJ1-6; D gene unclear. The germline gives CDR1 SGHTA, CDR2 FQGNSA. The V end was cut by 5 bases, the J end by 6 bases, with 14 bases between. There are 15 residues in the CDR3. The CDR3 bases are TGTGCCAGCAGCGTGGCCTCAGTGTCTAATTCACCCCTCCACTTT. It is translated as CASSVASVSNSPLHF. The full variable domain, in which reference TRBV7-2 and TRBJ1-6 provide the parts outside the CDR3, is GAGVSQSPSNKVTEKGKDVELRCDPISGHTALYWYRQSLGQGLEFLIYFQGNSAPDKSGLPSDRFSAERTGGSVSTLTIQRTQQEDSAVYLCASSVASVSNSPLHFGNGTRLTVT.

The J gene is TRBJ2-5, the V gene TRBV7-8; no firm D call. The length of the CDR3 is 15 residues. Germline loops: CDR1 SGHVS, CDR2 FQNEAQ. V was shortened by 1 base and J by 11 bases, with 20 bases between the two germline ends. This CDR3 reads CASSLDTRARWAQYF. The CDR3 nucleotides are TGTGCCAGCAGCTTAGACACCCGGGCACGCTGGGCGCAGTACTTC.

This clonotype has at least ten counts. The V gene is TRBV4-3, the J gene TRBJ1-2; TRBD1 is a possible D gene (6 bases). V lost 1 base and J lost 5, with 11 bases in between. CDR3 length: 14 amino acids. The germline CDR1 and CDR2 sequences are LGHNA and YSLEER. Here the CDR3 reads CASSQVGGGYGYTF. DNA of the CDR3: TGCGCCAGCAGCCAAGTAGGGGGTGGTTATGGCTACACCTTC.

This clonotype was detected ten times or more. The V call is TRBV7-2, the J call TRBJ2-3; 7 bases align to TRBD2. V trimming: 3 bases; J trimming: 2 bases; junction bases outside the gene matches: 8. The CDR3 is 16 residues long. Germline CDR1 and CDR2: SGHTA and FQGNSA. The CDR3 reads CASSLTGGINTDTQYF. Here the CDR3 DNA reads TGTGCCAGCAGCTTGACCGGGGGGATTAACACAGATACGCAGTATTTT.

This clonotype showed up many times. The chain joins TRBV28 to TRBJ2-3, with TRBD2 matching over 10 bases. Trimming took 5 bases from V and 5 from J; bases not matched to a gene: 7. Looked up from germline, CDR1 is MDHEN and CDR2 is SYDVKM. The CDR3 spans 15 residues. CDR3 nucleotides: TGTGCCAGCAGTGTCATAGCGGGGGGAATAGATACGCAGTATTTT. It is translated as CASSVIAGGIDTQYF.

This clonotype was counted many times. The chain carries TRBV7-9 and TRBJ2-7, with 8 bases that match TRBD1. The CDR3 spans 15 residues. The V gene's germline CDR1 is SEHNR and CDR2 FQNEAQ (reference sequence). Unmatched junction bases numbered 15, after V lost 7 bases and J lost 7 bases. CDR3 nucleotides: TGTGCCAGCACCCCCAGGGGGACAGGCTTTAAGGAGCAGTACTTC. Protein sequence: CASTPRGTGFKEQYF.

The table lists this clonotype with a few counts. This sequence joins TRBV6-5 and TRBJ2-7; 11 nucleotides align to TRBD1. Trimming took 5 bases from V and 1 from J; bases not matched to a gene: 4. This CDR3 region has 15 residues. Germline V lookup: CDR1 MNHEY, CDR2 SVGAGI. The CDR3 loop reads CASSGQGASSYEQYF. CDR3 nucleotide sequence: TGTGCCAGCAGTGGACAGGGGGCAAGTTCCTACGAGCAGTACTTC.

In its sample, this clonotype was seen many times. The chain couples TRBV7-2 to TRBJ2-3; 7 bases are shared with TRBD2. CDR1 and CDR2 from the germline V gene are SGHTA and FQGNSA. CDR3 length equals 16 residues. J was trimmed by 6 bases and V by 2 bases; bases with no gene match: 11. The DNA for the CDR3 is TGTGCCAGCAGCTTAAGCGGGGCCAACACGATGGATACGCAGTATTTT. It specifies CASSLSGANTMDTQYF.

This clonotype was picked up a small number of times. Here the CDR3 DNA reads TGCAGCGCCGAGGGGGATAGGGGTAACGCTTTCTTT. Its translation is CSAEGDRGNAFF. This chain links TRBV29-1 with TRBJ1-1; D is perhaps TRBD1 (6 bases). The germline V gene has CDR1 SQVTM and CDR2 ANQGSEA. V lost 7 bases and J lost 11, with 20 bases in between. The CDR3 length is 12 residues.

This clonotype has ten or more counts. The J gene is TRBJ2-1, the V gene TRBV7-2; D ambiguous. Trimming removed 3 bases from V and 0 bases from J, with 12 bases in between. The CDR3 has 16 residues. The V gene's germline CDR1 is SGHTA and CDR2 FQGNSA. The CDR3 loop is CASSLVGISSYNEQFF. In nucleotides, the CDR3 is TGTGCCAGCAGCTTGGTGGGAATCTCCTCCTACAATGAGCAGTTCTTC.

There are many counts of this clonotype. The gene calls are TRBV6-1 and TRBJ1-1, with 7 bases lining up with TRBD1. Losses at the gene ends were 6 bases for V and 4 bases for J; bases not matched to a gene: 5. CDR3 length equals 13 residues. Germline lookup yields CDR1 MNHNS and CDR2 SASEGT. CDR3: CASRDRAITEAFF. CDR3 DNA sequence: TGTGCCAGCAGAGACAGGGCAATCACTGAAGCTTTCTTT.

The table lists this clonotype with a few counts. The CDR3 nucleotides read TGTGCCAGCACAGGGGCCGTGAACACCGGGGAGCTGTTTTTT. Translation gives CASTGAVNTGELFF. The chain recombines TRBV7-9 with TRBJ2-2, with D possibly matching TRBD1 (6 bases). The CDR3 covers 14 residues. Trimming stripped 7 bases from V and 1 base from J, with 10 bases between. Germline values: CDR1 SEHNR, CDR2 FQNEAQ (reference sequence).

This clonotype was seen repeatedly, ten times or more. The CDR3: CASSLEGDTQYF. The DNA for the CDR3 is TGTGCCAGCAGCTTAGAGGGGGATACGCAGTATTTT. This chain connects TRBV5-6 to TRBJ2-3; D is perhaps TRBD1 or TRBD2 (5 bases each). V was trimmed by 2 bases and J by 6 bases, leaving 7 bases between them. Per the germline V gene, CDR1 is SGHDT and CDR2 is YYEEEE. The CDR3 length is 12 residues.

This clonotype has more than one count but fewer than ten. This sequence joins TRBV29-1 and TRBJ2-7; D is perhaps TRBD1 (6 bases). CDR3 length: 14 amino acids. Looked up from germline, CDR1 is SQVTM and CDR2 is ANQGSEA. With 3 bases removed from V and 0 bases from J, the gap between germline ends came to 12 bases. CDR3 DNA: TGCAGCGTTGATGCTGGGGGCCTCTCCTACGAGCAGTACTTC. It codes for CSVDAGGLSYEQYF.